What follows are 14 T cell receptor beta chains derived from one specimen sequenced in a study of cytomegalovirus exposure and HLA in healthy donors. 13 Jbeta primers and 60 Vbeta primers were used for the PCR. Libraries were prepared by immunoSEQ multiplex PCR; TCRdb keeps only in-frame clonotypes and omits some of them. The profile covers a few hundred thousand clones, with about 80% appearing a single time and 1.1% to 1.5% taken by the ten largest. Sequencing input: PBMCs. The receptors stem from a girl aged 10 to 17 in good health and CMV-seronegative.

The chain couples TRBV7-2 to TRBJ2-7, with TRBD1 matching over 8 bases. The V gene's germline CDR1 is SGHTA and CDR2 FQGNSA. The ends lost 5 bases at V and 3 bases at J; junction bases unmatched: 6. CDR3 length: 14 amino acids. This CDR3 reads CASSRTGIGYEQYF. The CDR3 DNA sequence: TGTGCCAGCAGCAGGACAGGGATTGGCTACGAGCAGTACTTC.

The chain couples TRBV29-1 to TRBJ1-5, with D unresolved. Trimming left V 4 bases short and J 0 bases short, with 13 bases between. This CDR3 has 15 amino acids. Germline V gene lookup returns CDR1 SQVTM and CDR2 ANQGSEA. CDR3 in amino acids: CSVVEGSSSNQPQHF. The CDR3 DNA follows: TGCAGCGTTGTGGAGGGTTCCAGTAGCAATCAGCCCCAGCATTTT.

This chain links TRBV7-2 with TRBJ2-3; weak D call: TRBD2 (5 bases). The germline V gene has CDR1 SGHTA and CDR2 FQGNSA. V was pared by 0 bases and J by 2 bases, with 12 bases between. The CDR3 extends over 16 amino acids. The CDR3 loop is CASSLARAGATDTQYF. The CDR3 nucleotides are TGTGCCAGCAGCTTAGCGAGGGCAGGAGCCACAGATACGCAGTATTTT. Full variable domain (remainder filled in from reference TRBV7-2 and TRBJ2-3): GAGVSQSPSNKVTEKGKDVELRCDPISGHTALYWYRQSLGQGLEFLIYFQGNSAPDKSGLPSDRFSAERTGGSVSTLTIQRTQQEDSAVYLCASSLARAGATDTQYFGPGTRLTVL.

The rearrangement uses TRBV2 and TRBJ2-5, with TRBD2 as a possible D gene (6 bases). Trimming pared 8 bases from V and 3 bases from J, leaving 10 bases between. CDR3 length equals 12 residues. Germline V lookup: CDR1 SNHLY, CDR2 FYNNEI. CDR3 loop: CASGGTKETQYF. CDR3 nucleotide sequence: TGTGCCAGCGGGGGGACCAAAGAGACCCAGTACTTC.

The chain recombines TRBV6-6 with TRBJ1-2, with a weak D call TRBD1 (6 bases). Germline V lookup: CDR1 MNHNY, CDR2 SVGAGI (reference sequence). The germline V and J ends were trimmed by 6 bases and 5 bases, with 22 bases remaining between them. The CDR3 extends over 16 amino acids. The CDR3 region is CASSRARTGSTYGYTF. CDR3 in DNA: TGTGCCAGCAGCCGAGCTCGTACAGGGTCCACGTATGGCTACACCTTC.

The rearrangement links TRBV2 to TRBJ2-1; 8 nucleotides align to TRBD1. Germline assignment: CDR1 SNHLY and CDR2 FYNNEI. The trim removed 11 bases at V and 7 bases at J, leaving 16 bases unmatched. This CDR3 is 15 amino acids long. The CDR3 loop is CARTRPDRANNEQFF. CDR3 DNA sequence: TGTGCCCGCACCCGTCCGGACAGGGCCAATAATGAGCAGTTCTTC.

The chain couples TRBV25-1 to TRBJ1-2; weak D call: TRBD1 (6 bases). The V gene lost 6 bases and the J gene lost 4 bases, with 12 bases spanning the gap. Per the germline V gene, CDR1 is MGHDK and CDR2 is SYGVNS. The CDR3 extends over 13 amino acids. This chain's CDR3 is CASSETGPYGYTF. The CDR3 DNA follows: TGTGCCAGCAGCGAGACAGGCCCCTATGGCTACACCTTC.

V is TRBV2 and J is TRBJ1-1; possible D gene TRBD1, 5 bases. This CDR3 spans 14 amino acids. Germline assignment: CDR1 SNHLY and CDR2 FYNNEI. The V and J ends lost 3 bases and 4 bases respectively, with 12 bases between them. CDR3 nucleotide sequence: TGTGCCAGCAGTGACAGGGCCTGGGGCACTGAAGCTTTCTTT. Residues: CASSDRAWGTEAFF.

The V gene is TRBV29-1, the J gene TRBJ2-5; perhaps TRBD1 as D (6 bases). Near its end, the DNA agrees better with TRBJ2-7, so the J call may be wrong. Germline V gene data show CDR1 as SQVTM and CDR2 as ANQGSEA. This CDR3 region has 13 residues. CDR3: CSVTPRGSYEQYF. The CDR3 DNA reads TGCAGCGTCACCCCGAGGGGGTCCTACGAGCAGTACTTC.

A single count supports this clone. The rearrangement uses TRBV27 and TRBJ1-1; D possibly corresponds to TRBD1 (5 bases). The CDR3 consists of 14 residues. The germline CDR1 and CDR2 sequences are MNHEY and SMNVEV (reference sequence). Trimming took 10 bases from V and 0 from J, leaving 15 bases between them. Written as DNA, the CDR3 is TGTGCCACCCACCCAGGGCAGGTGAACACTGAAGCTTTCTTT. Amino acids: CATHPGQVNTEAFF.

The gene calls are TRBV27 and TRBJ1-2, with 9 bases lining up with TRBD1. Germline V CDR1 and CDR2: MNHEY, SMNVEV (reference sequence). This CDR3 spans 14 amino acids. V shed 8 bases and J 8 bases; nucleotides not matched to a gene: 12. CDR3 coding DNA: TGTGCCAGCGGTGCGGGACAGGGAGGGTGGGGCTACACCTTC. Protein: CASGAGQGGWGYTF.

The rearrangement joins TRBV7-2 to TRBJ1-2, with TRBD1 identical over 7 bases. Germline CDR1 and CDR2: SGHTA and FQGNSA. CDR3 length equals 14 residues. With V trimmed by 4 bases and J by 4 bases, 6 bases remained unmatched. The CDR3 DNA is TGTGCCAGCAGCTCTCCGGGACAGATCTATGGCTACACCTTC. Translated: CASSSPGQIYGYTF. The full variable domain, with the rest looked up from reference TRBV7-2 and TRBJ1-2, is GAGVSQSPSNKVTEKGKDVELRCDPISGHTALYWYRQSLGQGLEFLIYFQGNSAPDKSGLPSDRFSAERTGGSVSTLTIQRTQQEDSAVYLCASSSPGQIYGYTFGSGTRLTVV.

This sequence joins TRBV4-2 and TRBJ2-1, with 9 bases aligning to TRBD2. With V trimmed by 1 base and J by 15 bases, 10 bases remained unmatched. The CDR3 is 14 amino acids. Germline V lookup: CDR1 LGHNA, CDR2 YNFKEQ. DNA of the CDR3: TGTGCCAGCAGCCAAGTTCTGGGACTAGCTGACATGTTCTTC. Its translation: CASSQVLGLADMFF.

The V call is TRBV5-1, the J call TRBJ2-7; TRBD2 matches 11 bases. CDR1 is SGHRS, CDR2 YFSETQ, per germline. V was pared by 3 bases and J by 3 bases, with 2 bases of the junction left unmatched. CDR3 length: 14 amino acids. CDR3 amino acids: CASSSGTSGYEQYF. The CDR3 nucleotides are TGCGCCAGCAGCTCCGGGACTAGCGGCTACGAGCAGTACTTC.